A selection of T cell receptor beta chains follows, all from one sample in a study of Ad26.COV2.S vaccination and SARS-CoV-2 variants. The data were produced by immunoSEQ multiplex PCR, yet TCRdb's version contains in-frame clones alone and is incomplete. The sample lists about 350,000 clones; about 86% were seen once. This sample comprised peripheral blood, obtained in a trial of Ad26.COV2.S vaccine versus placebo. All receptors come from a person between 18 and 65 years old who received the Ad26.COV2.S COVID-19 vaccine or a placebo. Each CDR3 is given with its conserved first and last residue. The D gene is left open where the match is weak. A clone size is listed for some rows: how often the clone was seen (once, few, many), or a class if it is expanded.

>.|TRBV5-6|few|TRBJ2-5
CASSLADGAQETQYF
TGTGCCAGCAGCTTGGCCGATGGGGCCCAAGAGACCCAGTACTTC
>TRBD2|TRBV7-9|few|TRBJ2-1
CASTRSGSTDEQFF
TGTGCCAGCACCAGGAGCGGGAGTACCGATGAGCAGTTCTTC
>.|TRBV5-1|.|TRBJ1-1
CASSPPEGSSENTEAFF
TGCGCCAGCAGCCCTCCGGAGGGGTCGAGTGAGAACACTGAAGCTTTCTTT
>.|TRBV5-6|.|TRBJ1-1
CASSLGGPRAAFF
TGTGCCAGCAGCTTGGGGGGCCCCCGCGCCGCTTTCTTT
>TRBD2|TRBV11-2|.|TRBJ2-7
CASAGTSGSREQYF
TGTGCCAGCGCCGGGACTAGCGGGAGTCGAGAGCAGTACTTC
>.|TRBV7-9|.|TRBJ1-4
CASSSPGQANEKLFF
TGTGCCAGCAGCTCACCGGGACAAGCTAATGAAAAACTGTTTTTT
>TRBD1|TRBV10-1|.|TRBJ1-6
CATQLDRASSPLHF
TGCGCCACTCAACTGGACAGGGCGAGTTCACCCCTCCACTTT
>.|TRBV21-1|few|TRBJ1-5
CASSKALCWGRSNQPQHF
TGTGCCAGCAGCAAAGCGCTTTGTTGGGGACGGAGCAATCAGCCCCAGCATTTT
>.|TRBV15|.|TRBJ2-7
CATSRVGGAYEQYF
TGTGCCACCAGCAGAGTCGGGGGAGCCTACGAGCAGTACTTC
>.|TRBV5-1|.|TRBJ1-6
CASSWGNSPLHF
TGCGCCAGCAGCTGGGGGAATTCACCCCTCCACTTT
>TRBD1|TRBV2|.|TRBJ1-4
CATSRGDRELFF
TGTGCCACCTCCCGGGGGGACAGGGAACTGTTTTTT
>.|TRBV24-1|.|TRBJ2-2
CATSDHRDTGELFF
TGTGCCACCAGTGACCACAGGGACACCGGGGAGCTGTTTTTT
>.|TRBV11-1|.|TRBJ2-5
CASSPGGLETQYF
TGTGCCAGCAGCCCAGGGGGGCTTGAGACCCAGTACTTC
>TRBD2|TRBV11-2|.|TRBJ2-2
CASSYARGGTGELFF
TGTGCCAGCAGCTATGCTCGGGGAGGGACCGGGGAGCTGTTTTTT
>.|TRBV5-1|.|TRBJ2-3
CASSTGTTVLDTQYF
TGCGCCAGCAGCACCGGGACGACTGTCTTGGATACGCAGTATTTT
>.|TRBV10-3|.|TRBJ2-1
CAIRGGESEEQFF
TGTGCCATCCGCGGTGGAGAGTCGGAGGAGCAGTTCTTC
>.|TRBV13|.|TRBJ1-1
CASSLTLTGQNTEAFF
TGTGCCAGCAGCCTAACACTGACAGGCCAGAACACTGAAGCTTTCTTT
>TRBD2|TRBV10-3|few|TRBJ2-5
CAISESGSGGAETQYF
TGTGCCATCAGTGAGTCGGGTAGCGGGGGGGCTGAGACCCAGTACTTC
>.|TRBV28|.|TRBJ1-1
CASSLSWTLNTEAFF
TGTGCCAGCAGTTTATCGTGGACCCTGAACACTGAAGCTTTCTTT
>.|TRBV6-6|.|TRBJ1-5
CASTIQPGPDQPQHF
TGTGCCAGCACTATTCAGCCGGGCCCCGATCAGCCCCAGCATTTT
>TRBD2|TRBV7-9|.|TRBJ2-1
CASKEGGSSYNEQFF
TGTGCCAGCAAGGAGGGCGGGAGCTCCTACAATGAGCAGTTCTTC
>.|TRBV6-5|.|TRBJ1-1
CASTYSWTGDTEAFF
TGTGCCAGCACCTACTCCTGGACGGGGGACACTGAAGCTTTCTTT
>TRBD1|TRBV9|.|TRBJ1-1
CASSVDSRTGNTEAFF
TGTGCCAGCAGCGTCGACAGTCGGACAGGGAACACTGAAGCTTTCTTT
>TRBD2|TRBV6-5|.|TRBJ2-2
CASRASGVTGELFF
TGTGCCAGCAGGGCTAGCGGGGTGACCGGGGAGCTGTTTTTT
>.|TRBV6-2/TRBV6-3|.|TRBJ2-2
CASSLTASLGTGELFF
TGTGCCAGCAGTTTAACGGCTAGCCTTGGCACCGGGGAGCTGTTTTTT
>.|TRBV19|.|TRBJ2-7
CASGQGTSYEQYF
TGTGCCAGCGGTCAGGGGACTTCCTACGAGCAGTACTTC
>.|TRBV2|few|TRBJ2-3
CASSENVGDTQYF
TGTGCCAGCAGTGAGAATGTGGGGGATACGCAGTATTTT
>.|TRBV10-3|.|TRBJ2-2
CAISETQTTGELFF
TGTGCCATCAGTGAAACACAGACCACCGGGGAGCTGTTTTTT
>.|TRBV18|.|TRBJ1-6
CASSPYTGVDSPLHF
TGTGCCAGCTCACCATATACAGGAGTGGATTCACCCCTCCACTTT
>.|TRBV15|.|TRBJ1-5
CATSRGGGRVDNQPQHF
TGTGCCACCAGCAGGGGGGGTGGCAGGGTGGACAATCAGCCCCAGCATTTT
>.|TRBV5-1|.|TRBJ1-3
CASSGASGPLRNTIYF
TGCGCCAGCAGTGGGGCATCGGGTCCACTTAGAAACACCATATATTTT
>.|TRBV7-8|.|TRBJ1-2
CASSLVDRSFPNYGYTF
TGTGCCAGCAGCTTAGTTGACAGGTCATTCCCTAACTATGGCTACACCTTC
>.|TRBV27|.|TRBJ1-1
CASSPDLEPEAFF
TGTGCCAGCAGTCCAGACCTCGAACCTGAAGCTTTCTTT
>.|TRBV3-1/TRBV3-2|.|TRBJ2-6
CATGSGANVLTF
TGTGCCACCGGATCTGGGGCCAACGTCCTGACTTTC
>TRBD2|TRBV6-1|.|TRBJ2-3
CASSEGLAGGVDTQYF
TGTGCCAGCAGTGAGGGACTAGCGGGAGGGGTAGATACGCAGTATTTT
>TRBD1|TRBV28|few|TRBJ2-2
CASSPTGGTGELFF
TGTGCCAGCAGCCCGACAGGGGGCACCGGGGAGCTGTTTTTT
>TRBD1|TRBV19|.|TRBJ1-5
CASSPTGGTGQPQHF
TGTGCCAGTAGTCCGACAGGGGGAACTGGTCAGCCCCAGCATTTT
>.|TRBV7-9|.|TRBJ2-1
CASSSSREVSSYNEQFF
TGTGCCAGCAGCTCCAGCAGGGAAGTCAGCTCCTACAATGAGCAGTTCTTC
>.|TRBV27|.|TRBJ2-3
CASSSGQPTDTQYF
TGTGCCAGCAGTTCTGGACAGCCCACAGATACGCAGTATTTT
>.|TRBV23-1|.|TRBJ2-7
CASSQGGQNYEQYF
TGCGCCAGCAGTCAAGGTGGGCAAAACTACGAGCAGTACTTC
>.|TRBV19|.|TRBJ1-1
CASSIDLLFRGGMNTEAFF
TGTGCCAGTAGTATAGATCTGTTATTCAGGGGCGGGATGAACACTGAAGCTTTCTTT
>TRBD2|TRBV3-1/TRBV3-2|.|TRBJ2-1
CASSPGLAADNEQFF
TGTGCCAGCAGCCCGGGACTAGCGGCGGACAATGAGCAGTTCTTC
>.|TRBV2|.|TRBJ1-5
CASSPLKDQPQHF
TGTGCCAGCAGTCCCCTCAAAGATCAGCCCCAGCATTTT
>TRBD2|TRBV4-3|.|TRBJ2-7
CASSQDGPVGLAGGGDEQYF
TGCGCCAGCAGCCAAGACGGGCCCGTCGGCCTAGCGGGGGGCGGGGACGAGCAGTACTTC
>.|TRBV7-2|.|TRBJ1-6
CASSPGGSSYNSPLHF
TGTGCCAGCAGCCCGGGTGGGAGCTCCTATAATTCACCCCTCCACTTT
>TRBD2|TRBV28|.|TRBJ2-5
CASSTGTSDETQYF
TGTGCCAGCAGTACGGGGACTAGCGACGAGACCCAGTACTTC
>.|TRBV7-8|.|TRBJ2-6
CASSQQVTSSGANVLTF
TGTGCCAGCAGCCAACAGGTCACGAGCTCTGGGGCCAACGTCCTGACTTTC
>.|TRBV7-2|.|TRBJ2-1
CASSAYLGPNNEQFF
TGTGCCAGCAGCGCATACCTGGGACCGAACAATGAGCAGTTCTTC
>TRBD1|TRBV4-2|.|TRBJ2-1
CASSQIRDRAYNEQFF
TGTGCCAGCAGCCAAATCCGGGACAGGGCTTACAATGAGCAGTTCTTC
>.|TRBV3-1/TRBV3-2|.|TRBJ2-3
CASSQGGTSTDTQYF
TGTGCCAGCAGCCAAGGAGGGACTAGCACAGATACGCAGTATTTT
>TRBD1|TRBV6-5|.|TRBJ2-1
CASTVRGSYNEQFF
TGTGCCAGCACCGTCAGGGGGTCCTACAATGAGCAGTTCTTC
>TRBD2|TRBV27|once|TRBJ2-7
CASSRNSGRAEAYEQYF
TGTGCCAGCAGCCGAAATAGCGGGAGGGCTGAGGCGTACGAGCAGTACTTC
>TRBD2|TRBV4-2|.|TRBJ2-1
CASSQVLAGQSSYNEQFF
TGTGCCAGCAGCCAAGTTCTAGCGGGACAGAGCTCCTACAATGAGCAGTTCTTC
>.|TRBV29-1|.|TRBJ2-5
CSVEGPQSWVQETQYF
TGCAGCGTTGAAGGGCCACAGAGTTGGGTCCAAGAGACCCAGTACTTC
>.|TRBV11-2|.|TRBJ2-3
CASSLEVGTANTQYF
TGTGCCAGCAGCTTAGAAGTTGGGACCGCAAATACGCAGTATTTT